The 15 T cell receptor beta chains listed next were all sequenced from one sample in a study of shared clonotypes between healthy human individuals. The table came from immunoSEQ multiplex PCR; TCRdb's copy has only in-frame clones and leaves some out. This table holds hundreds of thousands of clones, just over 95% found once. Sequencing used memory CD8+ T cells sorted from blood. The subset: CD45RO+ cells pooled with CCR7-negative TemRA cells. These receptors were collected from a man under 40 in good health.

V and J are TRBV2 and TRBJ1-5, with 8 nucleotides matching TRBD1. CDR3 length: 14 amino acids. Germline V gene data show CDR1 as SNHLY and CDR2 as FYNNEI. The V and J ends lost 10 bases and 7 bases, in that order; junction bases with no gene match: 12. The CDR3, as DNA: TGTGCCACAACTTCGGACAGGGCTGAACAGCCCCAGCATTTT. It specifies CATTSDRAEQPQHF.

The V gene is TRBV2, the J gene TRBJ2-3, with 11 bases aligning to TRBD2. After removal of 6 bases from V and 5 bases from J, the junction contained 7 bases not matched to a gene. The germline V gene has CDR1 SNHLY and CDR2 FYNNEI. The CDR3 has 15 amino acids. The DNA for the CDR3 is TGTGCCAGCAGCCGAACTAGCGGGAGTGGAGATACGCAGTATTTT. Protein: CASSRTSGSGDTQYF.

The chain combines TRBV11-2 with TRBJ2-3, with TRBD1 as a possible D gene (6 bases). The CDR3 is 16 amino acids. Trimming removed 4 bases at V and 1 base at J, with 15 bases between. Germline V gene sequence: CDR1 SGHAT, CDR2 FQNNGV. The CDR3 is CASSSLGGGGTDTQYF. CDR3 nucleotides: TGTGCCAGCAGCTCCCTAGGGGGTGGGGGCACAGATACGCAGTATTTT.

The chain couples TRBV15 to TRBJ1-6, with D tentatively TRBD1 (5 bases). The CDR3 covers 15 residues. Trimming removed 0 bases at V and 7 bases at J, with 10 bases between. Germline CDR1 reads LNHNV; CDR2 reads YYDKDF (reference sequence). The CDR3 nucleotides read TGTGCCACCAGCAGAGATAGGGGACTCAATTCACCCCTCCACTTT. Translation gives CATSRDRGLNSPLHF.

CDR3 in amino acids: CASSRRVNQPQHF. CDR3 DNA sequence: TGTGCCAGCAGCCGCAGGGTAAACCAGCCCCAGCATTTT. The chain employs TRBV7-2 and TRBJ1-5; perhaps TRBD1 as D (5 bases). The V gene lost 5 bases and the J gene lost 7 bases, with 12 bases spanning the gap. Per germline, CDR1 SGHTA and CDR2 FQGNSA. This CDR3 is 13 amino acids long.

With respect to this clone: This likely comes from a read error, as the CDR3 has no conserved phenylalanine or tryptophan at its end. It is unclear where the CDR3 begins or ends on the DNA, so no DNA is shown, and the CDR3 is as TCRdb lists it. The CDR3 protein is CAWSETSGREC. V and J are TRBV30 and TRBJ2-4; TRBD2, the table's D call, lacks a check against the DNA. Including both end residues, the CDR3 is 11 amino acids long. Per the germline V gene, CDR1 is GTSNPN and CDR2 is SVGIG (reference sequence).

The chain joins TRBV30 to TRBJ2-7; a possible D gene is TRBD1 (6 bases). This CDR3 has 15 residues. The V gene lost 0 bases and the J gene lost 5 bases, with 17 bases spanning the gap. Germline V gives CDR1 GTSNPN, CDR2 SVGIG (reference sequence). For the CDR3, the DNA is TGTGCCTGGAGTGTATATTTAAGACAGGTCGACGAGCAGTACTTC. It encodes CAWSVYLRQVDEQYF.

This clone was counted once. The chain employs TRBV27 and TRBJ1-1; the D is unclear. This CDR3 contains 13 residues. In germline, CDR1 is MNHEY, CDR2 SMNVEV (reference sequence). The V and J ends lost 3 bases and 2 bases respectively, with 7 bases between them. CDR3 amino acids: CASSFRANTEAFF. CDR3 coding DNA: TGTGCCAGCAGTTTTAGGGCAAACACTGAAGCTTTCTTT.

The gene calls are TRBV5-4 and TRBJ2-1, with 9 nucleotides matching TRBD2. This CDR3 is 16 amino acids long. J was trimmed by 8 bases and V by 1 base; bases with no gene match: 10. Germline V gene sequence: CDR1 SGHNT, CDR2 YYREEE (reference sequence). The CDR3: CASSLSGAGGGDEQFF. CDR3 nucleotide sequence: TGTGCCAGCAGCTTGTCGGGAGCGGGAGGTGGGGATGAGCAGTTCTTC.

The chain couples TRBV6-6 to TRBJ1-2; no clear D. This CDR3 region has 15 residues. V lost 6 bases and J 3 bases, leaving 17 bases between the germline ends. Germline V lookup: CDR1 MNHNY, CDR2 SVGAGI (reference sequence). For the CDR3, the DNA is TGTGCCAGCAGGCCTACCCGACAAGGGTACTATGGCTACACCTTC. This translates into CASRPTRQGYYGYTF.

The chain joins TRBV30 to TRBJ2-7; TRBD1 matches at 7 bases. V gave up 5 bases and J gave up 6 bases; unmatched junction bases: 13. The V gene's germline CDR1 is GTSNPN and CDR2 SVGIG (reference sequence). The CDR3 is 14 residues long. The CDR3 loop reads CAWGLPGQSGEQYF. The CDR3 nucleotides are TGTGCCTGGGGGCTCCCGGGACAGTCTGGCGAGCAGTACTTC.

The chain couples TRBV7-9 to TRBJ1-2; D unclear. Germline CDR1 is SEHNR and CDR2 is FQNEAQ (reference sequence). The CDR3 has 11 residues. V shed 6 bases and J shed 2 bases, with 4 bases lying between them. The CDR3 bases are TGTGCCAGCAGGGACAACTATGGCTACACCTTC. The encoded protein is CASRDNYGYTF. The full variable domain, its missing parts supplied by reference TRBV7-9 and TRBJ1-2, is DTGVSQNPRHKITKRGQNVTFRCDPISEHNRLYWYRQTLGQGPEFLTYFQNEAQLEKSRLLSDRFSAERPKGSFSTLEIQRTEQGDSAMYLCASRDNYGYTFGSGTRLTVV.

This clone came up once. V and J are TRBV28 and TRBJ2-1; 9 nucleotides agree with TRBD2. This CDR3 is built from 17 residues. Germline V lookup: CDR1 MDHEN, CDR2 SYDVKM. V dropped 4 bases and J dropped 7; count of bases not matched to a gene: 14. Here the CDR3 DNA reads TGTGCCAGCAGTTCGGGCGGGAGGGAAAGAACATGGAATGAGCAGTTCTTC. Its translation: CASSSGGRERTWNEQFF. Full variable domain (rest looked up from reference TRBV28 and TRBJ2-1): DVKVTQSSRYLVKRTGEKVFLECVQDMDHENMFWYRQDPGLGLRLIYFSYDVKMKEKGDIPEGYSVSREKKERFSLILESASTNQTSMYLCASSSGGRERTWNEQFFGPGTRLTVL.

The CDR3: CAWSGGQGRSNQPQHF. For the CDR3, the DNA is TGTGCCTGGAGTGGAGGACAGGGACGGAGCAATCAGCCCCAGCATTTT. This chain links TRBV30 with TRBJ1-5; 8 bases are shared with TRBD1. There are 16 residues in the CDR3. CDR1 is GTSNPN, CDR2 SVGIG, per germline (reference sequence). With 1 base clipped from V and 1 base from J, the junction kept 6 bases outside the gene matches.

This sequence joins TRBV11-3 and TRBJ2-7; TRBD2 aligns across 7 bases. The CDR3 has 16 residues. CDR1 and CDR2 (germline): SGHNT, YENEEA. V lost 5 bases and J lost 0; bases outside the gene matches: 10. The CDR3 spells CASSRKLAPHSYEQYF. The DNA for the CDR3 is TGTGCCAGCAGCCGCAAACTAGCGCCCCACTCCTACGAGCAGTACTTC.